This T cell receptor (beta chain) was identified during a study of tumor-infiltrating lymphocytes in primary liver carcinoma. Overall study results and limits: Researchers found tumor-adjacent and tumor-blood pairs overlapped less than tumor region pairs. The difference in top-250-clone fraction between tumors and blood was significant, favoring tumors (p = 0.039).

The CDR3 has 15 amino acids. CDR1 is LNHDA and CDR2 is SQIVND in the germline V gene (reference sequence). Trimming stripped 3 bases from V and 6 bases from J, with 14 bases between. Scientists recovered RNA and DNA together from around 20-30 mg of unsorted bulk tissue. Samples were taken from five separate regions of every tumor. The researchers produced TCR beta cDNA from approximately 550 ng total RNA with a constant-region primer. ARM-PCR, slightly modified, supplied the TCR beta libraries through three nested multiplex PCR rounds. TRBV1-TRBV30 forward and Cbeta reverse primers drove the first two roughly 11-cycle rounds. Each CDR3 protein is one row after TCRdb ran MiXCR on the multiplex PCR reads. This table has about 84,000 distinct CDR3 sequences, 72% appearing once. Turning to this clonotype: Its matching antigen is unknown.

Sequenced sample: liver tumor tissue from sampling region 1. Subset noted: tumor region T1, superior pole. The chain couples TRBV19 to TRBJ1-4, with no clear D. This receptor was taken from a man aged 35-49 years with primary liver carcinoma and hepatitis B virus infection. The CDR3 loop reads CASSIEVGPDEKLFF. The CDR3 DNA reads TGTGCCAGTAGTATTGAGGTCGGTCCGGATGAAAAACTGTTTTTT.